The clone carrying this T cell receptor (beta chain) was seen ten or more times. The antigen is undetermined. The cDNA was generated through 5'RACE incorporating 10-nucleotide random UMIs. TCRdb re-derived calls from the 5' RACE reads in MiXCR, one entry per CDR3 protein. This sample has 45,000 to 55,000 distinct CDR3 sequences; 4.5% to 7% occur once, and the top ten carry approximately 1.5%. This record comes from a study of neurological immune-mediated disorders. Overall study results and limits: Association of the multiple sclerosis repertoire cluster with clinical or MRI features was not observed for any feature.

Each sorted-subset library came from fewer than 1.3 million CD4+ or CD8+ T cells. Material: CD4+ T cells from blood. The TCR comes from a woman in her late teens or twenties with multiple sclerosis.

CDR3 residues: CSAGDRGVGEQYF. The DNA for the CDR3 is TGCAGTGCTGGGGACAGGGGAGTCGGCGAGCAGTACTTC. The rearrangement uses TRBV20-1 and TRBJ2-7, with 10 bases aligning to TRBD1. The CDR3 is 13 residues long. Per the germline V gene, CDR1 is DFQATT and CDR2 is SNEGSKA (reference sequence). V trimming: 5 bases; J trimming: 6 bases; junction bases outside the gene matches: 7.